Included here is one T cell receptor (beta chain) sequence, with context. TCRdb's table, derived via immunoSEQ multiplex PCR, lists solely in-frame clones and lacks some. The sample holds some 30,000 clones; around 87% are singletons and the top ten take 7.5% to 9.5%. The source of the sample is a study of somatic mutations in cytotoxic T cells in rheumatoid arthritis. The sequenced sample consisted of CD8+ T cells sorted from blood. The sequence was collected from an adult with rheumatoid arthritis.

The CDR3 region has the DNA TGTGCCAGCAGCGCCCCCCGTAGAAATGAGCAGTTCTTC. It translates to CASSAPRRNEQFF. This chain links TRBV9 with TRBJ2-1; D not certain. V lost 3 bases and J lost 7, with 11 bases in between. The CDR3 length is 13 residues. Germline values: CDR1 SGDLS, CDR2 YYNGEE.